This T cell receptor beta chain was observed in a study of shared clonotypes between healthy human individuals. The naive CD8 subset, CD45RO-negative cells positively selected for CCR7, excluded terminally differentiated effector memory CD45RA+ cells. The CDR3 extends over 15 amino acids. The germline V gene encodes CDR1 MNHNS and CDR2 SASEGT. The V gene end was trimmed by 7 bases and the J gene end by 5 bases; junction bases not matched to a gene: 13. Original methodology: Junction-only sequences produced by ImmunoSEQ had no quality scores, so filtering differed. Libraries were prepared by immunoSEQ multiplex PCR; TCRdb keeps only in-frame clonotypes and omits some of them. That table supplies the V and J calls and clone size; D and trimming were determined from the DNA. The sample has about 2.1 million clones; under 95% are singletons.

The chain links TRBV6-1 to TRBJ2-7; 8 bases fit TRBD2. This TCR was sampled from a man aged 18 to 29 in good health. Some clones in this sample may be carry-over from other donors' samples. Sequenced: naive CD8+ T cells from PBMCs. CDR3 nucleotide sequence: TGTGCCAGCACCAGAAGCGGGAGCGGTAGGGACGAGCAGTACTTC. It encodes CASTRSGSGRDEQYF.